Listed below are T cell receptor beta chains from one sample, sequenced in a study of graft-versus-host responses after intestinal transplantation. Sequenced by immunoSEQ multiplex PCR; TCRdb stores in-frame clones only, minus some. The sample yields tens of thousands of clones, roughly 87% seen once. The sequences come from PBMCs, collected roughly 64 days after intestinal transplantation. Receptor source: a human patient who received an intestinal transplant, so some T cells may come from the graft donor. Each CDR3 is given with its conserved first and last residue. The order of the fields is V gene, D gene, clone size, J gene, CDR3 protein, CDR3 DNA. D genes are given only for firm matches. A clone size is listed for some rows: how often the clone was seen (once, few, many), or a class if it is expanded.

TRBV11-3,TRBD2,-,TRBJ2-1,CASSSGGLAGGHEQFF,TGTGCCAGCAGCTCAGGAGGACTAGCGGGGGGTCATGAGCAGTTCTTC
TRBV2,TRBD1,-,TRBJ2-1,CASRDLGQGTYNEQFF,TGTGCCAGCAGAGACCTGGGACAGGGGACCTACAATGAGCAGTTCTTC
TRBV29-1,-,-,TRBJ1-3,CSVAPDYSGNTIYF,TGCAGCGTTGCCCCCGACTACTCTGGAAACACCATATATTTT
TRBV30,TRBD1,-,TRBJ1-1,CAWSVYRGAEAFF,TGTGCCTGGAGTGTTTACAGGGGCGCTGAAGCTTTCTTT
TRBV29-1,TRBD2,few,TRBJ2-5,CSVPLVGTSDLETQYF,TGCAGCGTTCCCCTGGTAGGGACTAGCGATTTGGAGACCCAGTACTTC
TRBV18,-,-,TRBJ1-1,CASSPGQMNTEAFF,TGTGCCAGCTCACCAGGACAAATGAACACTGAAGCTTTCTTT
TRBV11-2,TRBD1,once,TRBJ2-3,CASSSRDRGSDTQYF,TGTGCCAGCAGCTCCCGGGACAGGGGTTCAGATACGCAGTATTTT
TRBV5-8,-,-,TRBJ2-3,CASSLVSTDTQYF,TGTGCCAGCAGCTTAGTATCCACAGATACGCAGTATTTT
TRBV19,TRBD2,-,TRBJ2-2,CASSIASGGTGELFF,TGTGCCAGTAGTATTGCGAGCGGGGGAACCGGGGAGCTGTTTTTT
TRBV6-5,-,-,TRBJ2-7,CASSYGFGLAYEQYF,TGTGCCAGCAGTTACGGATTCGGGCTAGCCTACGAGCAGTACTTC
TRBV2,-,-,TRBJ2-7,CASRNTDSGPYEQYF,TGTGCCAGCAGGAACACTGATTCTGGACCCTACGAGCAGTACTTC
TRBV6-5,-,-,TRBJ2-7,CASSLQGGGSYEQYF,TGTGCCAGCAGTCTACAGGGTGGGGGCTCCTACGAGCAGTACTTC
TRBV2,-,once,TRBJ2-3,CASSERQGGGRSTDTQYF,TGTGCCAGCAGTGAAAGGCAGGGTGGGGGGAGAAGCACAGATACGCAGTATTTT
TRBV15,-,-,TRBJ1-2,CATSREAGSYGYTF,TGTGCCACCAGCAGAGAGGCAGGTTCCTATGGCTACACCTTC
TRBV7-9,-,-,TRBJ2-7,CASSLVSYEQYF,TGTGCCAGCAGCTTAGTCAGCTACGAGCAGTACTTC
TRBV15,TRBD1,-,TRBJ2-1,CATSRATGALEQFF,TGTGCCACCAGCAGAGCCACAGGGGCTCTTGAGCAGTTCTTC
TRBV11-3,-,-,TRBJ2-4,CASSTRDGPNIQYF,TGTGCCAGCAGCACCCGGGACGGACCAAACATTCAGTACTTC
TRBV19,TRBD1,-,TRBJ1-5,CASSTWTGDNQPQHF,TGTGCCAGTAGCACCTGGACAGGAGACAATCAGCCCCAGCATTTT
TRBV7-8,-,-,TRBJ1-1,CASSLEGRPEAFF,TGTGCCAGCAGCTTAGAAGGGAGGCCTGAAGCTTTCTTT
TRBV19,-,-,TRBJ2-7,CASSIGGTVSYEQYF,TGTGCCAGTAGTATAGGTGGGACGGTTTCCTACGAGCAGTACTTC
TRBV4-3,TRBD1,-,TRBJ1-3,CASSQDPGQGDSGNTIYF,TGCGCCAGCAGCCAAGATCCCGGACAGGGAGACTCTGGAAACACCATATATTTT
TRBV19,-,-,TRBJ2-7,CATGVGSYEQYF,TGTGCCACGGGGGTGGGATCCTACGAGCAGTACTTC
TRBV4-3,TRBD2,-,TRBJ2-7,CASSQDPAGSYEQYF,TGCGCCAGCAGCCAAGATCCAGCGGGGTCCTACGAGCAGTACTTC
TRBV6-1,-,-,TRBJ2-5,CASSENEGRVRETQYF,TGTGCCAGCAGTGAAAATGAAGGCAGGGTGAGAGAGACCCAGTACTTC
TRBV6-6,TRBD1,-,TRBJ2-7,CASSYLGTGNEQYF,TGTGCCAGCAGTTACCTCGGGACAGGGAACGAGCAGTACTTC
TRBV6-6,-,once,TRBJ2-7,CASSYNRVPYEQYF,TGTGCCAGCAGTTATAACAGGGTCCCCTACGAGCAGTACTTC
TRBV6-6,-,-,TRBJ1-3,CASSFLPEDSGNTIYF,TGTGCCAGCAGTTTTCTTCCAGAGGACTCTGGAAACACCATATATTTT
TRBV7-2,-,-,TRBJ2-7,CASSLVSWDGSSYEQYF,TGTGCCAGCAGCTTAGTAAGTTGGGACGGAAGCTCCTACGAGCAGTACTTC
TRBV5-3,-,once,TRBJ1-5,CARSPRAGNQPQHF,TGTGCCAGAAGCCCGAGGGCCGGCAATCAGCCCCAGCATTTT
TRBV7-2,-,-,TRBJ2-5,CASSYMEAGLQETQYF,TGTGCCAGCAGCTATATGGAGGCGGGACTCCAAGAGACCCAGTACTTC
TRBV7-9,-,-,TRBJ2-5,CASRGGGIGGETQYF,TGTGCCAGCAGGGGAGGAGGAATAGGAGGAGAGACCCAGTACTTC
TRBV4-3,TRBD1,-,TRBJ2-7,CASSQARQGPYEQYF,TGCGCCAGCAGCCAGGCCAGACAGGGGCCCTACGAGCAGTACTTC
TRBV11-3,-,-,TRBJ2-2,CASGFTGELFF,TGTGCCAGCGGTTTCACCGGGGAGCTGTTTTTT
TRBV7-2,TRBD1,-,TRBJ1-5,CASSFRDRFSDSNQPQHF,TGTGCCAGCAGCTTCCGGGACAGGTTTTCGGATAGCAATCAGCCCCAGCATTTT
TRBV19,TRBD1,-,TRBJ1-6,CASSTRGQGGGNSPLHF,TGTGCCAGTAGTACTCGGGGACAGGGAGGTGGTAATTCACCCCTCCACTTT
TRBV7-9,TRBD1,-,TRBJ2-7,CASSLGTGSYEQYF,TGTGCCAGCAGCTTAGGGACAGGATCCTACGAGCAGTACTTC
TRBV19,-,-,TRBJ1-5,CASSIYLSARNQPQHF,TGTGCCAGTAGTATCTATCTTTCGGCCCGCAATCAGCCCCAGCATTTT
TRBV5-4,TRBD2,-,TRBJ2-1,CASSKSGTSVNNEQFF,TGTGCCAGCAGCAAATCCGGGACTAGCGTTAACAATGAGCAGTTCTTC
TRBV15,TRBD1,once,TRBJ1-1,CDTSGRDRGPEAFF,TGTGACACCAGCGGCCGGGACAGGGGCCCTGAAGCTTTCTTT
TRBV7-8,TRBD1,-,TRBJ2-7,CASSQGQGDPYEQYF,TGTGCCAGCAGCCAAGGACAGGGAGATCCCTACGAGCAGTACTTC
TRBV4-1,-,-,TRBJ1-1,CASSQVIGRDTEAFF,TGCGCCAGCAGCCAAGTTATAGGCAGGGACACTGAAGCTTTCTTT
TRBV19,TRBD2,-,TRBJ2-1,CASSNNTSGGDNEQFF,TGTGCCAGTAGTAACAATACTAGCGGGGGGGACAATGAGCAGTTCTTC
TRBV11-2,-,-,TRBJ1-2,CASSLDGGTDFGYTF,TGTGCCAGCAGCTTAGATGGAGGGACCGATTTTGGCTACACCTTC
TRBV27,TRBD1,-,TRBJ2-7,CASSRELPGQGAGEQYF,TGTGCCAGCAGTCGCGAACTTCCGGGACAGGGGGCGGGCGAGCAGTACTTC
TRBV7-7,TRBD2,-,TRBJ2-1,CASSFRAGDNEQFF,TGTGCCAGCAGCTTCCGGGCGGGAGACAATGAGCAGTTCTTC